These 4 T cell receptor beta chains originate from one sample sequenced in a study of OX40 agonist ivuxolimab in advanced cancers. The library was produced with the immunoSEQ multiplex PCR assay. TCRdb re-hosts the immuneACCESS table, in-frame sequences only. Its copies lack some clones; in the studies checked, an unresolved V gene accounts for under half of them, and the cause for the rest is not known. Here the sample has around 79,000 clones; around 90% occur a single time. Of the sample, over 2% falls within the top ten clones. This sample comprised CD4+ or CD8+ T cells sorted from blood, obtained in a trial of the OX40 agonist ivuxolimab. The source is an adult with an advanced solid tumor such as melanoma, head and neck, liver or kidney cancer.

The gene calls are TRBV6-6 and TRBJ1-1; 7 bases map to TRBD1. CDR1 is MNHNY and CDR2 is SVGAGI in the germline V gene (reference sequence). CDR3 length equals 14 residues. V dropped 2 bases and J dropped 6; count of bases not matched to a gene: 6. The DNA for the CDR3 is TGTGCCAGCAGTTACGAGGGGGCGTCCCCTGAAGCTTTCTTT. Protein sequence: CASSYEGASPEAFF.

The chain carries TRBV4-2 and TRBJ1-1; D call uncertain. This CDR3 contains 14 residues. V dropped 2 bases and J dropped 1 base, with 8 bases sitting between them. Germline CDR1 reads LGHNA; CDR2 reads YNFKEQ. The CDR3 DNA is TGTGCCAGCAGCCAACATTGGGAGAACACTGAAGCTTTCTTT. This sequence encodes CASSQHWENTEAFF.

This clone was seen just once. The rearrangement joins TRBV27 to TRBJ2-7, with D unclear. The CDR3 is 15 residues long. CDR1 is MNHEY, CDR2 SMNVEV, per germline (reference sequence). The ends were cut back, 7 bases at V and 2 bases at J, with 18 bases in the middle. CDR3 nucleotide sequence: TGTGCCAGCAAACCAAATCCCCCGGACGCCTACGAGCAGTACTTC. Translated: CASKPNPPDAYEQYF.

V gene TRBV28 combines with J gene TRBJ2-5; D unclear. V shed 2 bases and J shed 1 base, with 8 bases lying between them. The germline V gene encodes CDR1 MDHEN and CDR2 SYDVKM. CDR3 length: 14 amino acids. CDR3 nucleotide sequence: TGTGCCAGCAGTTTAGGTCCCCCCCAAGAGACCCAGTACTTC. Translating gives CASSLGPPQETQYF.